This T cell receptor beta chain was observed in a study of T cell clones after liver transplantation. In the study overall: Post-transplant blood was tracked for graft-donor-reactive T cell clones identified in a pre-transplant mixed lymphocyte reaction. Third-party-reactive TCRbeta sequences from pre-transplant mixed lymphocyte reactions served as antigen-independent comparators. Until 12-24 months post-transplant, subjects got standard immunosuppression and no induction. Overall study results and limits: These preliminary findings come from unstandardized post-transplant sampling times.

The method was immunoSEQ multiplex PCR; TCRdb's version includes in-frame clones alone and lacks a portion of them. Seen here are 55,000 to 70,000 clones, around 92% observed once, and the top ten hold approximately 1%. As to this clone: What it binds is unknown.

J was trimmed by 7 bases and V by 2 bases; bases with no gene match: 3. The CDR3 covers 14 residues. CDR1 is MGHRA and CDR2 is YSYEKL in the germline V gene. The sequencing used CD4+ T cells from blood, collected nearly 26 months after liver transplant. The chain employs TRBV4-1 and TRBJ1-1, with TRBD1 identical over 11 bases. The receptor was isolated from a human patient who received a liver transplant. Among the T cells, some may be from the graft donor. CDR3 coding DNA: TGCGCCAGCAGCCAACCGGGACAGGGGGTTGAAGCTTTCTTT. Translated, it gives CASSQPGQGVEAFF.